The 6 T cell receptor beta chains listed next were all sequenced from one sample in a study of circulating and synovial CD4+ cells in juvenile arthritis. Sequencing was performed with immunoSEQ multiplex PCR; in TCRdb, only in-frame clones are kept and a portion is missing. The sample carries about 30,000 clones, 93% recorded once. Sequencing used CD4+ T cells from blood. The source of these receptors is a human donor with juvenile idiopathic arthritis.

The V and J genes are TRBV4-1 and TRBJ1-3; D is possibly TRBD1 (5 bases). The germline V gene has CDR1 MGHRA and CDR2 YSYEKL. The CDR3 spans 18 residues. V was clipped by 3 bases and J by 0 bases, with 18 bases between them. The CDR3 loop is CASSQSPTTDDSGNTIYF. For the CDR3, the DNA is TGCGCCAGCAGCCAGAGCCCAACGACAGACGACTCTGGAAACACCATATATTTT.

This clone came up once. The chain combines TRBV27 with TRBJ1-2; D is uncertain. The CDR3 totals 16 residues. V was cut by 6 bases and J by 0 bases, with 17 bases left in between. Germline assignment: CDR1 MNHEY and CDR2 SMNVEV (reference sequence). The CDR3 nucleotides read TGTGCCAGCAGCTCTCTCCGGACGGGGACTAACTATGGCTACACCTTC. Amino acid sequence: CASSSLRTGTNYGYTF.

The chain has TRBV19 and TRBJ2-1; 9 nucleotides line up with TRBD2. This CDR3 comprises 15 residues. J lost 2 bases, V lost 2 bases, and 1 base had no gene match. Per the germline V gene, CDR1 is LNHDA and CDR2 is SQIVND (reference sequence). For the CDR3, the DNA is TGTGCCAGTAGTATACTAGCGGGGACCTACAATGAGCAGTTCTTC. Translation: CASSILAGTYNEQFF.

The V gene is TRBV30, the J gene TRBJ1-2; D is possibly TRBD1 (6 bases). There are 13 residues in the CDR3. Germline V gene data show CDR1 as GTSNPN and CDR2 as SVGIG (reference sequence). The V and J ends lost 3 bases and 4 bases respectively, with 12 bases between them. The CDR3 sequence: CAWRLQGTYGYTF. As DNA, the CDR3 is TGTGCCTGGAGGCTACAGGGAACCTATGGCTACACCTTC.

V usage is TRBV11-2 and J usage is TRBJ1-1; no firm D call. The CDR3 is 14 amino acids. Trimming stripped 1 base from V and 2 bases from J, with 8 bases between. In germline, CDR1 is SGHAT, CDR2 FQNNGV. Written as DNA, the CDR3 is TGTGCCAGCAGCTTAGCTGGGAGTAACACTGAAGCTTTCTTT. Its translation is CASSLAGSNTEAFF. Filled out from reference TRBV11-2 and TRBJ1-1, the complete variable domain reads EAGVAQSPRYKIIEKRQSVAFWCNPISGHATLYWYQQILGQGPKLLIQFQNNGVVDDSQLPKDRFSAERLKGVDSTLKIQPAKLEDSAVYLCASSLAGSNTEAFFGQGTRLTVV.

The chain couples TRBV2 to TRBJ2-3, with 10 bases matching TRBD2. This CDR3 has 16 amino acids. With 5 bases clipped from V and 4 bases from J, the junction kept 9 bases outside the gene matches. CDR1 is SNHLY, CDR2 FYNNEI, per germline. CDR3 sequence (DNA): TGTGCCAGCAGTCGAGAGGGGCTAGCGGGAGCAGATACGCAGTATTTT. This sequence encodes CASSREGLAGADTQYF. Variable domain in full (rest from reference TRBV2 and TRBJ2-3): EPEVTQTPSHQVTQMGQEVILRCVPISNHLYFYWYRQILGQKVEFLVSFYNNEISEKSEIFDDQFSVERPDGSNFTLKIRSTKLEDSAMYFCASSREGLAGADTQYFGPGTRLTVL.